This T cell receptor beta chain was identified during a study of shared clonotypes between healthy human individuals. This CDR3 region has 15 residues. The germline V gene has CDR1 MNHEY and CDR2 SMNVEV (reference sequence). V was shortened by 2 bases and J by 4 bases, with 11 bases between the two germline ends. Produced via immunoSEQ multiplex PCR; TCRdb's table is partial and in-frame only. The data contain around 1.4 million clones, just under 99% of them singletons. Input material: naive CD4+ T cells sorted from blood. Subset meaning: CD45RA+ positively selected. This chain joins TRBV27 and TRBJ2-2; D may be TRBD1 (5 bases). This receptor was identified in a man younger than 40 in good health. The CDR3 region is CASSLGAGRTGELFF. In nucleotides, the CDR3 is TGTGCCAGCAGTTTAGGTGCAGGGCGCACCGGGGAGCTGTTTTTT.